Here is one T cell receptor beta chain with its context. Its specificity is unknown. This sample is part of a study of persistence of HIV-infected CD4 T cells. Study background: CD4+ T cells responding to CMV or HIV-1 Gag were isolated.

The stimulus was lysate of CMV-infected fibroblasts, about 11 ug/mL. Sorted nonresponding memory CD4+ T cells were CD40L-negative, CD69-negative, CD45RO-high. Trimming shortened V by 5 bases and J by 4 bases, and 14 bases separated the two germline ends. Germline V CDR1 and CDR2: MNHEY, SVGEGT. The CDR3 sequence is 15 residues long. This was the immunoSEQ version 4 assay in survey mode. Using immunoSEQ multiplex PCR, the repertoire was profiled, and TCRdb retains in-frame clones only, with some absent. The sample shows 48,000 or so clones, about four fifths of them seen only once. The origin of this receptor is an adult man with HIV who was CMV-seropositive. The sample in question was CD4+ T cells sorted from PBMCs after approximately 20-hour stimulation, obtained from a patient who received antiretroviral therapy. This chain connects TRBV6-2 or TRBV6-3 to TRBJ2-2; D unresolved. Here the CDR3 reads CASSLARLVTGELFF. CDR3 nucleotides: TGTGCCAGCAGTCTGGCTCGTCTGGTCACCGGGGAGCTGTTTTTT.